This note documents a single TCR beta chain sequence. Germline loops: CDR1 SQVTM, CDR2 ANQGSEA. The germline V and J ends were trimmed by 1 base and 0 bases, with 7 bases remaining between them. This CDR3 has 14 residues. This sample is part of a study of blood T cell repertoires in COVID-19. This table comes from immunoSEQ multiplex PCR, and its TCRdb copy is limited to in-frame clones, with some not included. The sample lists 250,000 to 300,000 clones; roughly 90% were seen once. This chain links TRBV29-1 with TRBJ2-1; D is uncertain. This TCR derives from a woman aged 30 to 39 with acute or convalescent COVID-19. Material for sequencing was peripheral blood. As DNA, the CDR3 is TGCAGCGTTGAAGTCCGGAGCTCCTACAATGAGCAGTTCTTC. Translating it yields CSVEVRSSYNEQFF.